This paragraph reports one TCR beta chain. This sample was taken from a study of blood T cell repertoires in COVID-19. Using immunoSEQ multiplex PCR, the repertoire was profiled, and TCRdb retains in-frame clones only, with some absent. The sample yields 170,000 or so clones, about 80% seen once. Sequencing was carried out using peripheral blood. This sequence was found in a human donor in a cohort sampled during active COVID-19.

The CDR3 DNA is TGTGCCAGCAGTTACTCGACCAGGGGCAATCAGCCCCAGCATTTT. Protein: CASSYSTRGNQPQHF. The chain employs TRBV6-5 and TRBJ1-5, with D perhaps TRBD1 (5 bases). The V gene lost 0 bases and the J gene lost 2 bases, with 8 bases spanning the gap. Germline values: CDR1 MNHEY, CDR2 SVGAGI. The CDR3 length is 15 residues.